The 23 T cell receptor beta chains presented below share a single source sample, sequenced in a study of regulatory dendritic cells for organ transplantation. The data were produced by immunoSEQ multiplex PCR, yet TCRdb's version contains in-frame clones alone and is incomplete. The sample contains about 7,800 clones, less than 75% of which appear only once. The antigens for these receptors are not known. CFSE-labeled sorted T cells met regulatory or mature dendritic cells for 4 to 6 days. Sequenced input: memory CD4+ T cells from blood cultured with dendritic cells. Subset: CD45RO+ memory T cells. The receptors here all came from a human donor in good health.

This chain joins TRBV19 and TRBJ2-5; TRBD2 aligns across 9 bases. In germline, CDR1 is LNHDA, CDR2 SQIVND (reference sequence). Losses at the gene ends were 7 bases for V and 5 bases for J; bases not matched to a gene: 11. The CDR3 totals 15 residues. Written as DNA, the CDR3 is TGTGCCAGTACCTCGACTAGCGGAGCCGGCGAGACCCAGTACTTC. Translation gives CASTSTSGAGETQYF. The full variable domain, in which reference TRBV19 and TRBJ2-5 provide the parts outside the CDR3, is DGGITQSPKYLFRKEGQNVTLSCEQNLNHDAMYWYRQDPGQGLRLIYYSQIVNDFQKGDIAEGYSVSREKKESFPLTVTSAQKNPTAFYLCASTSTSGAGETQYFGPGTRLLVL.

The CDR3 reads CASILDGGDYGYTF. The CDR3 DNA reads TGTGCCAGCATCCTAGACGGGGGAGACTATGGCTACACCTTC. J is TRBJ1-2 and V is TRBV7-2; possibly TRBD1 for D (5 bases). The CDR3 loop spans 14 amino acids. V lost 7 bases and J lost 3, with 15 bases in between. Per germline, CDR1 SGHTA and CDR2 FQGNSA.

The CDR3 here is CATRTSGVSTDTQYF. Here the CDR3 DNA reads TGTGCCACCAGAACTAGCGGGGTTAGCACAGATACGCAGTATTTT. This chain links TRBV6-1 with TRBJ2-3; 10 nucleotides agree with TRBD2. V was pared by 10 bases and J by 0 bases, with 7 bases of the junction left unmatched. The CDR3 length is 15 residues. The germline V gene encodes CDR1 MNHNS and CDR2 SASEGT.

The chain recombines TRBV16 with TRBJ2-3; maybe TRBD2 (5 bases). The V gene's germline CDR1 is KGHSY and CDR2 FQNENV. Trimming took off 4 bases at V and 8 bases at J, with 16 bases between the two ends. The CDR3 is made up of 14 amino acids. The CDR3 sequence: CASSPLGVQGTQYF. The CDR3 coding sequence is TGTGCCAGCAGCCCTCTCGGGGTCCAAGGTACGCAGTATTTT.

Details on this clone: One end of the junction does not line up with germline, which may come from a read error. The chain uses TRBV7-2 and TRBJ2-7; TRBD1 matches 11 bases. The CDR3 consists of 13 residues. From germline, CDR1 is SGHTA and CDR2 FQGNSA. This CDR3 is CASSSDGQGAKGF. CDR3 nucleotides: TGTGCCAGCAGCTCCGACGGACAGGGGGCAAAAGGGTTC. Based on the CDR3 plus reference TRBV7-2 and TRBJ2-7, the full variable domain is GAGVSQSPSNKVTEKGKDVELRCDPISGHTALYWYRQSLGQGLEFLIYFQGNSAPDKSGLPSDRFSAERTGGSVSTLTIQRTQQEDSAVYLCASSSDGQGAKGFGPGTRLTVT.

The chain couples TRBV6-1 to TRBJ2-7, with TRBD1 identical over 10 bases. The CDR3 is 14 residues long. Germline V lookup: CDR1 MNHNS, CDR2 SASEGT. V lost 8 bases to trimming and J lost 7 bases; unmatched junction nucleotides: 11. CDR3 bases: TGTGCCAGCGCCCGAGACAGGGGGCGTAATGAGCAGTACTTC. This translates into CASARDRGRNEQYF.

V and J are TRBV5-3 and TRBJ2-3, with TRBD2 identical over 7 bases. TRBV5-3 is placed among ORFs of uncertain function. The CDR3 extends over 17 amino acids. J gave up 0 bases and V 1 base, and 8 bases lay outside the gene matches. CDR3 nucleotides: TGTGCCAGAAGCTTGAGTTATGCGGGGGAAAGCACAGATACGCAGTATTTT. This gives the protein CARSLSYAGESTDTQYF.

This chain uses TRBV4-2 with TRBJ1-5; TRBD1 might be the D (5 bases). Germline V gives CDR1 LGHNA, CDR2 YNFKEQ. This CDR3 has 15 amino acids. Trimming stripped 1 base from V and 7 bases from J, with 14 bases between. The CDR3 nucleotides are TGTGCCAGCAGCCAAGCCCTCGGGGGGGGGCAGCCCCAGCATTTT. Its translation is CASSQALGGGQPQHF.

This clone is medium-sized in the sample. This chain connects TRBV18 to TRBJ2-2; D gene unclear. The CDR3 runs 13 residues. With 3 bases removed from V and 6 bases from J, the gap between germline ends came to 8 bases. CDR1 is KGHSH, CDR2 LQKENI, per germline. The CDR3 bases are TGTGCCAGCTCACCGGCAGTCGCCGGGGAGCTGTTTTTT. Its translation: CASSPAVAGELFF.

Of note for this clone: Other nucleotide sequences from this sample produce the same CDR3. The chain is built from TRBV27 and TRBJ1-4; D perhaps matches TRBD1 (5 bases). Germline assignment: CDR1 MNHEY and CDR2 SMNVEV (reference sequence). Trimming removed 2 bases at V and 4 bases at J, with 8 bases between. CDR3 length: 14 amino acids. This CDR3 reads CASSLRQFNEKLFF. The CDR3 DNA is TGTGCCAGCAGTTTACGACAGTTTAATGAAAAACTGTTTTTT.

This clone has a handful of counts. The V and J genes are TRBV6-5 and TRBJ1-1; 11 nucleotides line up with TRBD1. With V trimmed by 9 bases and J by 4 bases, 10 bases remained unmatched. The germline CDR1 and CDR2 sequences are MNHEY and SVGAGI. This CDR3 is built from 15 residues. For the CDR3, the DNA is TGTGCCAGTTGGACAGGGGGCTCCGGGGGCACTGAAGCTTTCTTT. This gives the protein CASWTGGSGGTEAFF.

The rearrangement joins TRBV10-3 to TRBJ2-1; TRBD2 matches 13 bases. J gave up 3 bases and V 5 bases, and 7 bases lay outside the gene matches. The CDR3 covers 17 residues. Germline CDR1 is ENHRY and CDR2 is SYGVKD. CDR3 nucleotides: TGTGCCATCAGTAGGACTAGCGGGGGTGAATTCTACAATGAGCAGTTCTTC. It is translated as CAISRTSGGEFYNEQFF.

The V and J genes are TRBV19 and TRBJ2-7; TRBD1 matches 12 bases. From germline, CDR1 is LNHDA and CDR2 SQIVND (reference sequence). V shed 5 bases and J 7 bases; nucleotides not matched to a gene: 12. The CDR3 length is 16 residues. The CDR3 DNA reads TGTGCCAGTAGTCCCAAGCGGGGACAGGGGGCGAGTGAGCAGTACTTC. Translated, it gives CASSPKRGQGASEQYF.

The V call is TRBV11-3, the J call TRBJ2-3; 10 positions match TRBD1. This CDR3 region has 14 residues. Germline loops: CDR1 SGHNT, CDR2 YENEEA. V lost 5 bases and J lost 4; bases outside the gene matches: 3. The CDR3 spells CASSIGQGADTQYF. Here the CDR3 DNA reads TGTGCCAGCAGCATCGGACAGGGGGCAGATACGCAGTATTTT.

The rearrangement links TRBV19 to TRBJ1-4, with 7 bases aligning to TRBD1. The germline gives CDR1 LNHDA, CDR2 SQIVND (reference sequence). The trim removed 4 bases at V and 2 bases at J, leaving 1 base unmatched. This CDR3 region has 14 residues. The CDR3 region has the DNA TGTGCCAGTAGTAAGACAGGGACTAATGAAAAACTGTTTTTT. Its protein product is CASSKTGTNEKLFF.

The rearrangement links TRBV7-2 to TRBJ1-2, with 9 bases lining up with TRBD1. The CDR3 runs 14 residues. Trimming took 3 bases from V and 4 from J; bases not matched to a gene: 3. Per the germline V gene, CDR1 is SGHTA and CDR2 is FQGNSA. The CDR3 protein is CASSLGTGSYGYTF. CDR3 sequence (DNA): TGTGCCAGCAGCTTGGGGACAGGGAGCTATGGCTACACCTTC.

The chain links TRBV6-5 to TRBJ2-5; D perhaps matches TRBD2 (7 bases). The length of the CDR3 is 14 residues. The V gene's germline CDR1 is MNHEY and CDR2 SVGAGI. V dropped 7 bases and J dropped 3 bases, with 15 bases sitting between them. The CDR3 sequence is CASTNKGGEETQYF. Here the CDR3 DNA reads TGTGCCAGCACAAATAAGGGGGGGGAAGAGACCCAGTACTTC.

The chain links TRBV11-2 to TRBJ1-3; TRBD1 matches at 9 bases. Germline V gene lookup returns CDR1 SGHAT and CDR2 FQNNGV. This CDR3 has 13 residues. J lost 8 bases, V lost 3 bases, and 2 bases had no gene match. The CDR3 here is CASSFDRGYTIYF. CDR3 nucleotides: TGTGCCAGCAGCTTCGACAGGGGGTACACCATATATTTT. Full variable domain (outside the CDR3, taken from reference TRBV11-2 and TRBJ1-3): EAGVAQSPRYKIIEKRQSVAFWCNPISGHATLYWYQQILGQGPKLLIQFQNNGVVDDSQLPKDRFSAERLKGVDSTLKIQPAKLEDSAVYLCASSFDRGYTIYFGEGSWLTVV.

The chain couples TRBV19 to TRBJ2-5, with 7 bases that match TRBD2. Germline V gene lookup returns CDR1 LNHDA and CDR2 SQIVND (reference sequence). The CDR3 is 14 amino acids. The V segment lost 5 bases and the J segment 1 base; nucleotides outside the gene matches: 4. CDR3 amino acids: CASSPTSSQETQYF. The CDR3 coding sequence is TGTGCCAGTAGTCCGACTAGCAGCCAAGAGACCCAGTACTTC.

This chain uses TRBV19 with TRBJ2-2; 7 positions agree with TRBD1. This CDR3 contains 14 residues. Germline assignment: CDR1 LNHDA and CDR2 SQIVND (reference sequence). The ends lost 2 bases at V and 6 bases at J; junction bases unmatched: 3. CDR3 DNA: TGTGCCAGTAGTATATCCCAGGGGGCCGGGGAGCTGTTTTTT. Amino acids: CASSISQGAGELFF. The whole variable domain, filled in from reference TRBV19 and TRBJ2-2, reads DGGITQSPKYLFRKEGQNVTLSCEQNLNHDAMYWYRQDPGQGLRLIYYSQIVNDFQKGDIAEGYSVSREKKESFPLTVTSAQKNPTAFYLCASSISQGAGELFFGEGSRLTVL.

The table lists this clone with a few counts. The chain combines TRBV11-2 with TRBJ1-1, with 9 positions matching TRBD1. The trim removed 3 bases at V and 4 bases at J, leaving 9 bases unmatched. Germline-derived CDR1 and CDR2 are SGHAT and FQNNGV. The CDR3 is 16 amino acids. The CDR3: CASSLGQGPRGTEAFF. The CDR3 DNA follows: TGTGCCAGCAGCTTGGGACAGGGCCCCCGGGGCACTGAAGCTTTCTTT.

The chain links TRBV11-2 to TRBJ1-1; 7 bases match TRBD1. Germline V gene sequence: CDR1 SGHAT, CDR2 FQNNGV. V was clipped by 5 bases and J by 5 bases; unmatched bases: 11. The CDR3 has 15 amino acids. The CDR3 here is CASSLHDRAGTEAFF. CDR3 bases: TGTGCCAGCAGCCTCCACGACAGGGCCGGTACTGAAGCTTTCTTT.

The V gene is TRBV5-5, the J gene TRBJ2-4; TRBD2 aligns across 10 bases. V trimming: 2 bases; J trimming: 4 bases; junction bases outside the gene matches: 6. The germline gives CDR1 SGHKS, CDR2 YYEKEE (reference sequence). The CDR3 covers 16 residues. The CDR3 DNA sequence: TGTGCCAGCAGCTTACCCTTACTAGCGGGAAAAAACATTCAGTACTTC. Protein sequence: CASSLPLLAGKNIQYF.